The 29 T cell receptor beta chains below all came from one sample that was sequenced in a study of T cells in Graves' hyperthyroidism and ophthalmopathy. RNA transcripts provided the source from which TCR beta CDR3 regions were amplified. The primer set for the first-round RT-PCR of the TCR CDR3 was HTBI. TCRdb fed the multiplex PCR reads into MiXCR, producing one record per CDR3 protein. The data contain roughly 380,000 distinct CDR3 sequences, about an eighth of them singletons. The sequencing sample was made of blood. The receptors shown here come from a young woman with Graves' hyperthyroidism.

The chain is built from TRBV12-3 or TRBV12-4 and TRBJ1-1; 10 bases agree with TRBD1. Trimming at V came to 6 bases and at J to 7 bases, leaving 8 bases not matched to a gene. The CDR3 is 14 residues long. CDR3 DNA sequence: TGTGCCAGCAGGAAACCGGGACAGGGGATTGAAGCTTTCTTT. Protein: CASRKPGQGIEAFF.

Here the CDR3 DNA reads TGTGCCAGCAGTTTCCAGGGGGGTAATGAAAAACTGTTTTTT. This sequence encodes CASSFQGGNEKLFF. V is TRBV7-2 and J is TRBJ1-4; 7 nucleotides match TRBD1. Germline CDR1 SGHTA, CDR2 FQGNSA. The J segment lost 4 bases and the V segment lost 6 bases, leaving 5 bases of the junction unmatched. There are 14 residues in the CDR3.

This clonotype was observed many times. The chain links TRBV28 to TRBJ2-3; D could derive from TRBD1 or TRBD2 (5 bases each). CDR1 MDHEN and CDR2 SYDVKM come from the germline V gene. This CDR3 region has 15 residues. V lost 4 bases to trimming and J lost 2 bases, with 13 bases between them. The CDR3: CASSSSGAFTDTQYF. The CDR3 nucleotides read TGTGCCAGCAGTTCCTCCGGGGCCTTCACAGATACGCAGTATTTT.

This clonotype was picked up a small number of times. The V call is TRBV10-3, the J call TRBJ2-3, with 9 bases identical to TRBD2. CDR1 and CDR2 (germline): ENHRY, SYGVKD. The CDR3 spans 14 residues. Trimming at V came to 7 bases and at J to 1 base, leaving 3 bases not matched to a gene. As DNA, the CDR3 is TGTGCCATCATGCGGGAGGGAGGCACAGATACGCAGTATTTT. Amino acid sequence: CAIMREGGTDTQYF.

This clonotype was detected only a few times. The chain joins TRBV18 to TRBJ2-1; D call uncertain. Germline V gives CDR1 KGHSH, CDR2 LQKENI. The CDR3 is 17 residues long. Trimming took 5 bases from V and 0 from J, leaving 17 bases between them. CDR3 amino acids: CASSTRAKGYSYNEQFF. The CDR3 nucleotides are TGTGCCAGCTCAACCCGGGCGAAGGGATACTCCTACAATGAGCAGTTCTTC. Looking up the rest from reference TRBV18 and TRBJ2-1 gives the full variable domain: NAGVMQNPRHLVRRRGQEARLRCSPMKGHSHVYWYRQLPEEGLKFMVYLQKENIIDESGMPKERFSAEFPKEGPSILRIQQVVRGDSAAYFCASSTRAKGYSYNEQFFGPGTRLTVL.

This clonotype has at least ten counts. The chain is built from TRBV7-9 and TRBJ2-1; D remains unclear. CDR3 size: 14 residues. Germline lookup yields CDR1 SEHNR and CDR2 FQNEAQ (reference sequence). Trimming shortened V by 0 bases and J by 4 bases, and 7 bases separated the two germline ends. The CDR3 DNA is TGTGCCAGCAGCTTAGCTACAGCTTACAATGAGCAGTTCTTC. Protein: CASSLATAYNEQFF.

Comments on this clonotype: The junction shows a germline mismatch at one end, possibly a read error. The chain combines TRBV9 with TRBJ2-1; TRBD2 matches 14 bases. The CDR3 covers 17 residues. Germline V gene lookup returns CDR1 SGDLS and CDR2 YYNGEE. CDR3: CASSLGLAGEKYNERFF. The CDR3 DNA reads as TGTGCCAGCAGCTTGGGACTAGCGGGAGAGAAGTACAATGAGCGGTTCTTC.

As DNA, the CDR3 is TGTGCCAGCAGTTACTCGAGCGCGGGTTCCCCCGGGGAGCTGTTTTTT. Its translation: CASSYSSAGSPGELFF. V gene TRBV6-2 or TRBV6-3 combines with J gene TRBJ2-2; maybe TRBD2 (5 bases). Germline V CDR1 and CDR2: MNHEY, SVGEGT. CDR3 length equals 16 residues. V was pared by 0 bases and J by 6 bases, with 14 bases between.

This clonotype was counted many times. V usage is TRBV27 and J usage is TRBJ2-3; TRBD1 matches 8 bases. The CDR3 contains 16 residues. Germline V CDR1 and CDR2: MNHEY, SMNVEV (reference sequence). The J segment lost 4 bases and the V segment lost 6 bases, leaving 12 bases of the junction unmatched. CDR3: CASSPTDRVSADTQYF. The CDR3, as DNA: TGTGCCAGCAGCCCGACGGACAGGGTTAGCGCAGATACGCAGTATTTT.

This chain connects TRBV4-1 to TRBJ1-2; possibly TRBD1 for D (6 bases). V gave up 1 base and J gave up 4 bases, with 16 bases separating them. Germline V gives CDR1 MGHRA, CDR2 YSYEKL. The CDR3 totals 16 residues. CDR3 sequence: CASSQGPGQKFYGYTF. CDR3 DNA sequence: TGCGCCAGCAGCCAAGGCCCCGGACAGAAGTTCTATGGCTACACCTTC.

The chain uses TRBV6-1 and TRBJ2-7, with 11 bases identical to TRBD2. J was trimmed by 0 bases and V by 8 bases; bases with no gene match: 6. CDR3 length equals 15 residues. The germline V gene has CDR1 MNHNS and CDR2 SASEGT. The CDR3 DNA sequence: TGTGCCAGCGGCTACCTAGCGGGGGGCTCCTACGAGCAGTACTTC. This codes for CASGYLAGGSYEQYF.

There are a few counts of this clonotype. V is TRBV28 and J is TRBJ1-4; TRBD1 matches at 9 bases. Germline CDR1 MDHEN, CDR2 SYDVKM. This CDR3 spans 17 amino acids. With 8 bases clipped from V and 0 bases from J, the junction kept 10 bases outside the gene matches. CDR3 nucleotides: TGTGCCAGCGGGGGGACAGGGTCAGGAGCAACTAATGAAAAACTGTTTTTT. Its translation: CASGGTGSGATNEKLFF.

This clonotype was detected ten times or more. The J gene is TRBJ2-5, the V gene TRBV6-1; 13 bases are a match to TRBD2. After removal of 6 bases from V and 1 base from J, the junction contained 14 bases not matched to a gene. The CDR3 runs 19 residues. Germline loops: CDR1 MNHNS, CDR2 SASEGT. The CDR3: CASRPISGTSGAGQETQYF. CDR3 sequence (DNA): TGTGCCAGCAGGCCCATATCCGGGACTAGCGGGGCGGGCCAAGAGACCCAGTACTTC.

The J gene is TRBJ2-2, the V gene TRBV6-1; D is undetermined. V was pared by 6 bases and J by 7 bases, with 15 bases between. This CDR3 is 14 amino acids long. Germline loops: CDR1 MNHNS, CDR2 SASEGT. In DNA form, the CDR3 reads TGTGCCAGCAGCCCCATGAGGTTTGGCGGGGAGCTGTTTTTT. This sequence encodes CASSPMRFGGELFF.

This clonotype was counted between two and nine times. The chain recombines TRBV9 with TRBJ2-5; the match to TRBD2 covers 13 bases. CDR1 is SGDLS and CDR2 is YYNGEE in the germline V gene. The ends lost 0 bases at V and 1 base at J; junction bases unmatched: 9. CDR3 size: 19 residues. The CDR3 coding sequence is TGTGCCAGCAGCGTAGGGACTAGCGGGAGTGGAGGCTTCCAAGAGACCCAGTACTTC. Amino acids: CASSVGTSGSGGFQETQYF.

This clonotype showed up many times. J is TRBJ1-6 and V is TRBV12-3 or TRBV12-4; D might be TRBD1 (6 bases). The CDR3 extends over 12 amino acids. V dropped 6 bases and J dropped 19 bases, with 19 bases sitting between them. The CDR3 DNA reads as TGTGCCAGCAGCTCGGGGGGGGCGCTGTCTCACTTT. It is translated as CASSSGGALSHF.

This clonotype has a count of ten or more. The CDR3 coding sequence is TGTGCCAGCAGCCCGACACTAGCATCCGAGCAGTACTTC. Protein product: CASSPTLASEQYF. The chain carries TRBV7-2 and TRBJ2-7, with D possibly matching TRBD2 (6 bases). Trimming took 5 bases from V and 6 from J, leaving 14 bases between them. The CDR3 is 13 amino acids. From germline, CDR1 is SGHTA and CDR2 FQGNSA. Filled out from reference TRBV7-2 and TRBJ2-7, the complete variable domain reads GAGVSQSPSNKVTEKGKDVELRCDPISGHTALYWYRQSLGQGLEFLIYFQGNSAPDKSGLPSDRFSAERTGGSVSTLTIQRTQQEDSAVYLCASSPTLASEQYFGPGTRLTVT.

This clonotype was counted at least ten times. This chain links TRBV20-1 with TRBJ2-5; 10 bases are shared with TRBD2. The germline CDR1 and CDR2 sequences are DFQATT and SNEGSKA (reference sequence). After removal of 2 bases from V and 6 bases from J, the junction contained 12 bases not matched to a gene. The CDR3 extends over 16 amino acids. The CDR3, as DNA: TGCAGTGCTAGAAGGCCTAGCGGGAGAGGGGTGCAGACCCAGTACTTC. It is translated as CSARRPSGRGVQTQYF.

This clonotype was seen at least ten times. This chain joins TRBV7-8 and TRBJ2-4, with 8 bases identical to TRBD2. The germline V gene has CDR1 SGHVS and CDR2 FQNEAQ. The CDR3 runs to 15 residues. V gave up 5 bases and J gave up 5 bases; unmatched junction bases: 8. The CDR3 coding sequence is TGTGCCAGCAGCCGGGGGGGGTCTCGCCAAAACATTCAGTACTTC. Its protein product is CASSRGGSRQNIQYF.

The V call is TRBV19, the J call TRBJ1-1, with D hard to call. Trimming stripped 3 bases from V and 1 base from J, with 6 bases between. The CDR3 consists of 13 residues. From germline, CDR1 is LNHDA and CDR2 SQIVND (reference sequence). CDR3 in amino acids: CASSIGENTEAFF. The CDR3 DNA follows: TGTGCCAGTAGTATCGGCGAGAACACTGAAGCTTTCTTT.

A single count supports this clonotype. The chain is built from TRBV4-3 and TRBJ2-2, with D perhaps TRBD2 (5 bases). Germline V gene sequence: CDR1 LGHNA, CDR2 YSLEER. Trimming removed 1 base at V and 9 bases at J, with 12 bases between. CDR3 length: 14 residues. The CDR3 DNA sequence: TGCGCCAGCAGCCAAGGAATCGGGATCCGGGAGCTGTTTTTT. Translation: CASSQGIGIRELFF.

This clonotype showed up many times. This chain links TRBV27 with TRBJ2-7, with D perhaps assigned TRBD1 or TRBD2 (5 bases each). The V gene's germline CDR1 is MNHEY and CDR2 SMNVEV (reference sequence). The V and J ends lost 8 bases and 5 bases respectively, with 10 bases between them. The CDR3 is 11 residues long. CDR3 protein: CASARGDEQYF. CDR3 bases: TGTGCCAGCGCCCGAGGGGACGAGCAGTACTTC.

At least ten counts were recorded for this clonotype. The chain recombines TRBV2 with TRBJ2-3; D is uncertain. The V gene lost 2 bases and the J gene lost 1 base, with 10 bases spanning the gap. Per the germline V gene, CDR1 is SNHLY and CDR2 is FYNNEI. The CDR3 extends over 15 amino acids. CDR3: CASSENASGTDTQYF. DNA of the CDR3: TGTGCCAGCAGTGAAAACGCCTCTGGCACAGATACGCAGTATTTT. The variable domain in full, completed from reference TRBV2 and TRBJ2-3, reads EPEVTQTPSHQVTQMGQEVILRCVPISNHLYFYWYRQILGQKVEFLVSFYNNEISEKSEIFDDQFSVERPDGSNFTLKIRSTKLEDSAMYFCASSENASGTDTQYFGPGTRLTVL.

This clonotype came up many times. This chain connects TRBV19 to TRBJ2-7, with 11 bases that match TRBD2. Germline CDR1 is LNHDA and CDR2 is SQIVND (reference sequence). V lost 5 bases to trimming and J lost 9 bases; unmatched junction nucleotides: 6. The CDR3 contains 13 residues. The CDR3 here is CASSAGTSGSQYF. The CDR3 coding sequence is TGTGCCAGTAGTGCCGGGACTAGCGGTTCGCAGTACTTC. The full variable domain, its missing parts supplied by reference TRBV19 and TRBJ2-7, is DGGITQSPKYLFRKEGQNVTLSCEQNLNHDAMYWYRQDPGQGLRLIYYSQIVNDFQKGDIAEGYSVSREKKESFPLTVTSAQKNPTAFYLCASSAGTSGSQYFGPGTRLTVT.

This clonotype has ten or more counts. V gene TRBV5-6 combines with J gene TRBJ2-1; possibly TRBD2 for D (5 bases). The CDR3 is 11 residues long. Per germline, CDR1 SGHDT and CDR2 YYEEEE. Trimming removed 2 bases from V and 9 bases from J, with 6 bases in between. Here the CDR3 reads CASSFEGEQFF. DNA for the CDR3: TGTGCCAGCAGCTTTGAGGGTGAGCAGTTCTTC.

The genes are TRBV13 and TRBJ2-7; D is uncertain. The V end was cut by 5 bases, the J end by 0 bases, with 23 bases between. This CDR3 region has 18 residues. From germline, CDR1 is PRHDT and CDR2 FYEKMQ (reference sequence). CDR3: CASSGRSKGPRLSYEQYF. The CDR3 DNA follows: TGTGCCAGCAGCGGGCGGAGCAAAGGGCCTAGACTCTCCTACGAGCAGTACTTC.

The rearrangement joins TRBV10-3 to TRBJ2-2, with D perhaps TRBD2 (5 bases). With 0 bases removed from V and 6 bases from J, the gap between germline ends came to 14 bases. The CDR3 contains 16 residues. In germline, CDR1 is ENHRY, CDR2 SYGVKD. CDR3 sequence: CAISESRGGGPGELFF. DNA of the CDR3: TGTGCCATCAGTGAGTCACGAGGAGGAGGTCCCGGGGAGCTGTTTTTT.

This clonotype was seen ten or more times. The chain combines TRBV28 with TRBJ1-2; 7 positions match TRBD1. V shed 9 bases and J 3 bases; nucleotides not matched to a gene: 13. Germline V gives CDR1 MDHEN, CDR2 SYDVKM. There are 15 residues in the CDR3. CDR3 nucleotides: TGTGCCAGTAAAACCGGACACCAGGGGGACTATGGCTACACCTTC. This encodes CASKTGHQGDYGYTF.

J is TRBJ1-5 and V is TRBV9, with TRBD1 matching 8 bases. CDR3 length equals 15 residues. CDR1 is SGDLS, CDR2 YYNGEE, per germline. Germline trimming cut 4 bases from V and 6 bases from J; bases unmatched to any gene: 9. CDR3 nucleotides: TGTGCCAGCAGCCCTGGACAGGGAGGGTTTCAGCCCCAGCATTTT. It specifies CASSPGQGGFQPQHF. Full variable domain (remainder filled in from reference TRBV9 and TRBJ1-5): DSGVTQTPKHLITATGQRVTLRCSPRSGDLSVYWYQQSLDQGLQFLIQYYNGEERAKGNILERFSAQQFPDLHSELNLSSLELGDSALYFCASSPGQGGFQPQHFGDGTRLSIL.